Each of the 18 T cell receptor beta chains below was sequenced from the same sample in a study of blood T cell repertoires in COVID-19 (dated by TCRdb to about 2020). The method was the immunoSEQ multiplex PCR assay. The immuneACCESS repertoire file appears here via TCRdb, limited to in-frame rearrangements. These files lack a portion of the clones; in checked studies, under half of the deficit traces to unresolved V genes, and the cause of the others is not known. The sample table shows some 230,000 clones, and around 80% are seen once. Over 14% of the sample comes from the top ten. The specimen sequenced was PBMCs or T cells enriched from blood (not recorded which). These receptors were obtained from a man aged 35-49 years who had recovered from COVID-19.

The gene calls are TRBV19 and TRBJ1-1; no reliable D call. This CDR3 comprises 13 residues. Germline V lookup: CDR1 LNHDA, CDR2 SQIVND (reference sequence). V lost 0 bases to trimming and J lost 5 bases, with 7 bases between them. The CDR3 DNA reads TGTGCCAGTAGTATAGATATGACAACTGAAGCTTTCTTT. Its translation is CASSIDMTTEAFF.

In its sample, this clone was seen many times. J is TRBJ2-1 and V is TRBV6-5, with TRBD1 as a possible D gene (5 bases). This CDR3 spans 15 amino acids. CDR1 and CDR2 from the germline V gene are MNHEY and SVGAGI. The V end lost 8 bases, the J end lost 0 bases, and 14 bases lay between the germline ends. For the CDR3, the DNA is TGTGCCAGCGGGCAGGGAAGAGGCTCCTACAATGAGCAGTTCTTC. Protein sequence: CASGQGRGSYNEQFF.

This rearrangement joins TRBV27 to TRBJ2-5; TRBD2 is a possible D gene (6 bases). Germline CDR1 is MNHEY and CDR2 is SMNVEV (reference sequence). This CDR3 comprises 17 residues. Trimming pared 7 bases from V and 5 bases from J, leaving 26 bases between. CDR3 amino acids: CASIPPRDWYPGETQYF. CDR3 coding DNA: TGTGCCAGCATCCCCCCACGGGACTGGTACCCCGGGGAGACCCAGTACTTC.

The CDR3 coding sequence is TGTGCCAGCAGCTTAGCAGGACTCCCCTACGAGCAGTACTTC. Protein product: CASSLAGLPYEQYF. The chain uses TRBV7-9 and TRBJ2-7; a weak D match, TRBD2 (5 bases). CDR1 and CDR2 (germline): SEHNR, FQNEAQ (reference sequence). Trimming pared 0 bases from V and 2 bases from J, leaving 8 bases between. This CDR3 comprises 14 residues.

This sequence joins TRBV27 and TRBJ1-4; 7 positions agree with TRBD1. This CDR3 has 16 residues. Germline-derived CDR1 and CDR2 are MNHEY and SMNVEV (reference sequence). V lost 4 bases to trimming and J lost 8 bases; unmatched junction nucleotides: 13. The chain's CDR3 is CASSSQTGRKREKLFF. CDR3 sequence (DNA): TGTGCCAGCAGTTCGCAGACAGGGCGAAAACGGGAAAAACTGTTTTTT.

V usage is TRBV3-1 (or the pseudogene TRBV3-2) and J usage is TRBJ1-2, with D perhaps TRBD1 (5 bases). This CDR3 is 16 amino acids long. Trimming stripped 1 base from V and 0 bases from J, with 12 bases between. Germline loops: CDR1 LGHDT, CDR2 YNNKEL (reference sequence). CDR3 region: CASSQGGLPANYGYTF. CDR3 nucleotide sequence: TGTGCCAGCAGCCAAGGGGGACTCCCAGCTAACTATGGCTACACCTTC.

This chain joins TRBV6-4 and TRBJ2-1, with 7 bases identical to TRBD1. V dropped 4 bases and J dropped 9; count of bases not matched to a gene: 3. Germline V gene data show CDR1 as MRHNA and CDR2 as SNTAGT. The CDR3 runs to 12 residues. The CDR3 DNA reads as TGTGCCAGCAGTGGAGGGGGCCTTGAGCAGTTCTTC. Its translation: CASSGGGLEQFF.

This clone was picked up a small number of times. This chain links TRBV2 with TRBJ1-6; the match to TRBD1 covers 8 bases. Germline V gene lookup returns CDR1 SNHLY and CDR2 FYNNEI. The CDR3 runs to 15 residues. V lost 6 bases, J lost 5 bases, and 6 bases stayed unmatched. In DNA form, the CDR3 reads TGTGCCAGCAGGGGACAGGACAGGAATAATTCACCCCTCCACTTT. Its translation: CASRGQDRNNSPLHF.

This chain uses TRBV9 with TRBJ2-5, with D possibly TRBD2 on 6 matching bases. The V gene lost 4 bases and the J gene lost 2 bases, with 12 bases spanning the gap. This CDR3 is 14 amino acids long. The germline V gene encodes CDR1 SGDLS and CDR2 YYNGEE. CDR3 amino acids: CASSTPGEQETQYF. For the CDR3, the DNA is TGTGCCAGCAGCACCCCGGGGGAGCAAGAGACCCAGTACTTC.

The chain carries TRBV6-5 and TRBJ1-1, with D hard to call. Deletions cut 6 bases from V and 0 bases from J, with 14 bases between. This CDR3 comprises 15 residues. In germline, CDR1 is MNHEY, CDR2 SVGAGI. The CDR3 sequence: CASSQYMIMNTEAFF. The CDR3 DNA follows: TGTGCCAGCAGCCAATACATGATTATGAACACTGAAGCTTTCTTT.

This sequence joins TRBV10-3 and TRBJ2-1; 7 bases agree with TRBD2. This CDR3 is 14 amino acids long. CDR1 and CDR2 from the germline V gene are ENHRY and SYGVKD. The CDR3 loop reads CSTSSGTPHNEQFF. The CDR3 DNA reads as TGTTCGACCTCGAGCGGGACCCCTCACAATGAGCAGTTCTTC.

This chain uses TRBV5-1 with TRBJ1-4; 7 bases agree with TRBD1. The CDR3 runs to 14 residues. Germline V gene lookup returns CDR1 SGHRS and CDR2 YFSETQ. Trimming cost V 4 bases and J 5 bases; bases outside gene matches: 5. The CDR3 here is CASSAGTENEKLFF. The CDR3 nucleotides are TGCGCCAGCAGCGCCGGGACAGAGAATGAAAAACTGTTTTTT.

The genes are TRBV5-1 and TRBJ2-4, with TRBD1 matching 7 bases. Germline loops: CDR1 SGHRS, CDR2 YFSETQ. This CDR3 is built from 15 residues. Losses at the gene ends were 4 bases for V and 4 bases for J; bases not matched to a gene: 8. CDR3 in amino acids: CASSEGQYSKNIQYF. The CDR3 DNA is TGCGCCAGCAGCGAGGGACAGTACTCAAAAAACATTCAGTACTTC.

This chain joins TRBV5-6 and TRBJ2-1, with 10 bases identical to TRBD2. The CDR3 totals 15 residues. V lost 2 bases to trimming and J lost 5 bases; unmatched junction nucleotides: 4. The germline V gene encodes CDR1 SGHDT and CDR2 YYEEEE. The CDR3 loop reads CASSFGLAGDNEQFF. CDR3 nucleotides: TGTGCCAGCAGCTTCGGGCTAGCGGGGGACAATGAGCAGTTCTTC.

V usage is TRBV7-9 and J usage is TRBJ2-3; 15 bases map to TRBD2. CDR3 length: 18 amino acids. J was trimmed by 4 bases and V by 5 bases; bases with no gene match: 10. CDR1 is SEHNR and CDR2 is FQNEAQ in the germline V gene (reference sequence). CDR3 sequence (DNA): TGTGCCAGCAGCCCCCCTGGACTAGCGGGAGGGTCAGCAGATACGCAGTATTTT. It specifies CASSPPGLAGGSADTQYF.

The V gene is TRBV9, the J gene TRBJ1-1, with 8 bases fitting TRBD1. There are 13 residues in the CDR3. Germline V CDR1 and CDR2: SGDLS, YYNGEE. V was clipped by 3 bases and J by 6 bases; unmatched bases: 4. This chain's CDR3 is CASSAADRAEAFF. DNA of the CDR3: TGTGCCAGCAGCGCTGCGGACAGGGCTGAAGCTTTCTTT.

The genes are TRBV7-2 and TRBJ1-2; 7 nucleotides line up with TRBD1. The ends lost 0 bases at V and 7 bases at J; junction bases unmatched: 11. The germline CDR1 and CDR2 sequences are SGHTA and FQGNSA. The CDR3 sequence is 16 residues long. The CDR3 DNA reads TGTGCCAGCAGCTTAGCGGGGGGACAGAACACTATTGGCTACACCTTC. Translated, it gives CASSLAGGQNTIGYTF.

The rearrangement joins TRBV7-6 to TRBJ2-4; maybe TRBD1 (5 bases). V was clipped by 1 base and J by 1 base, with 8 bases between them. This CDR3 has 15 residues. Per the germline V gene, CDR1 is SGHVS and CDR2 is FNYEAQ. CDR3 sequence reads: CASSLESGAKNIQYF. The CDR3 coding sequence is TGTGCCAGCAGCTTAGAGTCAGGGGCCAAAAACATTCAGTACTTC.